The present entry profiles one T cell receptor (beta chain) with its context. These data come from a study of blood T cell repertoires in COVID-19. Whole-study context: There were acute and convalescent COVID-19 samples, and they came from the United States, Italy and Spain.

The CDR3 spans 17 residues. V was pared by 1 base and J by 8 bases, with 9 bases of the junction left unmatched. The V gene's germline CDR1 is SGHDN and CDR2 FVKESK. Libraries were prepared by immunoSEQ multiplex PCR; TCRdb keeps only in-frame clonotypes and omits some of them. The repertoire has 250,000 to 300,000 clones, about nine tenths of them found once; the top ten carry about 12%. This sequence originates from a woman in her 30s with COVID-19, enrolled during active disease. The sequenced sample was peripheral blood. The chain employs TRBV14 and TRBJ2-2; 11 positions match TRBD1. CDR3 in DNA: TGTGCCAGCAGCCAAGGCCCGGGACAGGGGGGCCGTGGGGAGCTGTTTTTT. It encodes CASSQGPGQGGRGELFF. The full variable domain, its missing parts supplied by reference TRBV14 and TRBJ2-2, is EAGVTQFPSHSVIEKGQTVTLRCDPISGHDNLYWYRRVMGKEIKFLLHFVKESKQDESGMPNNRFLAERTGGTYSTLKVQPAELEDSGVYFCASSQGPGQGGRGELFFGEGSRLTVL.